This T cell receptor beta chain derives from a study of T cell repertoires in aging, cancer and after chemotherapy. Study information: Donor ages fell into six groups from 30 or younger up to 70 or older. Patients with chronic lymphocytic leukemia were sampled before and after fludarabine- or bendamustine-based chemotherapy. Overall study results and limits: Median generation probability rose over the chemotherapy interval in each cancer cohort, suggesting rebound thymic output. These repertoire data do not allow conclusions about immunological memory after chemotherapy.

Amplification of TCR beta used genomic DNA extracted from peripheral blood. TRB rearrangements spanning V, D and J were amplified using mixed TRB-A/B primers. TCRdb re-derived calls from the multiplex PCR reads in MiXCR, one entry per CDR3 protein. In the table there are roughly 7,500 distinct CDR3 sequences, approximately 30% of which are singletons. This clonotype is medium-sized in the sample. Its antigen is not known. The sample consisted of blood. The TCR originated in a human donor with a blood cancer.

The CDR3 here is CASSQRYSATRNEQFF. The CDR3 region has the DNA TGTGCCAGCAGCCAAAGGTATTCCGCAACGAGGAATGAGCAGTTCTTC. The genes are TRBV11-3 and TRBJ2-1; unclear D gene. Trimming pared 5 bases from V and 7 bases from J, leaving 21 bases between. Germline loops: CDR1 SGHNT, CDR2 YENEEA. The CDR3 is 16 residues long.